The clone carrying this T cell receptor (beta chain) has more than one count but fewer than ten. What it binds is unknown. Researchers ran the PCR with 60 Vbeta and 13 Jbeta primers. Measured with immunoSEQ multiplex PCR; TCRdb has only the in-frame clones, and not every one. The sample shows some 85,000 clones, approximately 77% of them seen only once. The germline V and J ends were trimmed by 1 base and 3 bases, with 21 bases remaining between them. This CDR3 is 18 amino acids long. Germline lookup yields CDR1 SGHVS and CDR2 FQNEAQ. This record comes from a study of cytomegalovirus exposure and HLA in healthy donors. General study findings and limits: Later analysis placed DRB1 highest and HLA-C lowest in TCR association rates, which differed by HLA locus. Analyses of presence/absence relied on an assumption of roughly uniform sequencing depth across donors. Despite most TCR sequences being rare, some public TCRs occurred in many donors.

This clonotype was sampled from a man under 40 in good health and CMV-seronegative. Sequencing was performed on PBMCs. The genes are TRBV7-8 and TRBJ1-1; D gene unclear. CDR3 DNA: TGTGCCAGCAGCTTAGTCATCAGGCCTCAAAGAATAGACACTGAAGCTTTCTTT. It specifies CASSLVIRPQRIDTEAFF.